This TCR beta chain was captured in a study of OX40 agonist ivuxolimab in advanced cancers. Background on the study: Three patients, one with hepatocellular carcinoma and two with cutaneous melanoma, responded partially.

The V gene's germline CDR1 is SGHDT and CDR2 YYEEEE. Deletions cut 2 bases from V and 0 bases from J, with 8 bases between. CDR3 length equals 14 residues. Exclusion applied to patients with autoimmune disease history or systemic immunosuppression. Measured with immunoSEQ multiplex PCR; TCRdb has only the in-frame clones, and not every one. The table records roughly 70,000 clones, about 83% of them present only once. The chain combines TRBV5-6 with TRBJ2-5; D possibly corresponds to TRBD1 (5 bases). Sample: CD4+ or CD8+ T cells sorted from blood, taken in a trial of the OX40 agonist ivuxolimab. The TCR comes from an adult with an advanced solid tumor such as melanoma, head and neck, liver or kidney cancer. CDR3 bases: TGTGCCAGCAGCTTCCCAGGGTACCAAGAGACCCAGTACTTC. The encoded protein is CASSFPGYQETQYF.